A selection of T cell receptor beta chains follows, all from one sample in a study of blood T cell repertoires in COVID-19. Method: immunoSEQ multiplex PCR; TCRdb's copy keeps in-frame clones and lacks some. The sample lists about 310,000 clones, 85% to 90% occurring once. Sequencing was done on a sample of peripheral blood. These receptors all come from a man between 65 and 85 years old with acute or convalescent COVID-19. Each CDR3 is given without its conserved first and last residue. Clone size is given for some rows only: seen once, a few or many times, or a class if the clone is expanded.

v_gene: TRBV6-5
j_gene: TRBJ2-3
abundance: -
CDR3aa: ASSYPGRDTQY

v_gene: TRBV2
j_gene: TRBJ2-2
abundance: -
CDR3aa: ASGTGYTGELF

v_gene: TRBV19
j_gene: TRBJ1-5
abundance: -
CDR3aa: ASSTTAYSNQPQH

v_gene: TRBV18
j_gene: TRBJ2-3
abundance: -
CDR3aa: ASSPGQGTDTQY

v_gene: TRBV6-1
j_gene: TRBJ2-1
abundance: -
CDR3aa: ASSVRLLAGGPGSYNEQF

v_gene: TRBV7-2
j_gene: TRBJ2-3
abundance: -
CDR3aa: ASSLAIGGTTDTQY

v_gene: TRBV7-8
j_gene: TRBJ2-5
abundance: -
CDR3aa: ASSLFAPSARLKGSSFQETQY

v_gene: TRBV3-1/TRBV3-2
j_gene: TRBJ1-4
abundance: -
CDR3aa: ASSSSGVREKLF

v_gene: TRBV4-2
j_gene: TRBJ2-1
abundance: -
CDR3aa: ASSQEAGMEDNEQF

v_gene: TRBV5-4
j_gene: TRBJ2-7
abundance: -
CDR3aa: ASSLAASGIGEQY

v_gene: TRBV5-1
j_gene: TRBJ1-6
abundance: -
CDR3aa: ASSETAASSPLH

v_gene: TRBV18
j_gene: TRBJ2-7
abundance: -
CDR3aa: ASSPQHEQY

v_gene: TRBV5-1
j_gene: TRBJ2-7
abundance: -
CDR3aa: ASSLALAGGPSYEQY

v_gene: TRBV4-3
j_gene: TRBJ2-3
abundance: -
CDR3aa: ASSPRTSGGLPDTQY

v_gene: TRBV4-2
j_gene: TRBJ2-1
abundance: -
CDR3aa: ASSQASSGNNEQF

v_gene: TRBV7-2
j_gene: TRBJ2-3
abundance: -
CDR3aa: ASSASQGWSDTQY

v_gene: TRBV6-5
j_gene: TRBJ2-7
abundance: -
CDR3aa: ASSSFRRSNSYEQY

v_gene: TRBV5-1
j_gene: TRBJ2-7
abundance: -
CDR3aa: ASSLDRSSYEQY

v_gene: TRBV6-5
j_gene: TRBJ1-2
abundance: -
CDR3aa: ASSPQPGQLYGYT

v_gene: TRBV6-9
j_gene: TRBJ2-7
abundance: -
CDR3aa: ASSYYGGTSGRAYEQY

v_gene: TRBV5-4
j_gene: TRBJ1-3
abundance: -
CDR3aa: ASSASQGAGAGNTIY

v_gene: TRBV4-2
j_gene: TRBJ2-3
abundance: -
CDR3aa: ASSHSSGRVLDTQY

v_gene: TRBV20-1
j_gene: TRBJ1-2
abundance: -
CDR3aa: SARGGDGYT

v_gene: TRBV12-3/TRBV12-4
j_gene: TRBJ2-3
abundance: -
CDR3aa: ASRLDYTDTQY

v_gene: TRBV7-2
j_gene: TRBJ1-2
abundance: -
CDR3aa: ASTLISSLAEDYGYT

v_gene: TRBV28
j_gene: TRBJ1-1
abundance: -
CDR3aa: ASSPGSGGTEAF

v_gene: TRBV7-9
j_gene: TRBJ1-6
abundance: -
CDR3aa: ASSYWDSYNSPLH

v_gene: TRBV2
j_gene: TRBJ2-2
abundance: -
CDR3aa: ASSVTGATGELF

v_gene: TRBV9
j_gene: TRBJ2-3
abundance: -
CDR3aa: ASSPQSGSLIDTQY

v_gene: TRBV5-1
j_gene: TRBJ2-7
abundance: -
CDR3aa: ASSLDPGSPIEQY

v_gene: TRBV9
j_gene: TRBJ2-2
abundance: once
CDR3aa: ASSASGGAPGELF

v_gene: TRBV18
j_gene: TRBJ2-7
abundance: few
CDR3aa: ASSEPGQPYEQY

v_gene: TRBV5-1
j_gene: TRBJ2-3
abundance: -
CDR3aa: ASSSRTGGADTQY